These T cell receptor beta chains were read from a single sample in a study of T cell responses to AZD1222 COVID-19 vaccine. Produced via immunoSEQ multiplex PCR; TCRdb's table is partial and in-frame only. Of about 100,000 clones in the sample, around 91% are singletons; the top ten hold under 20%. The sample in question was peripheral blood, obtained on day 0 of AZD1222 vaccination. The receptors come from an adult in good health. Each CDR3 is given with its conserved first and last residue. The order of the fields is J gene, V gene, D gene, clone size, CDR3 length, CDR3 protein, CDR3 DNA. D genes are given only for firm matches. Expanded clones are given a class, and other clones once, few, many or no size at all.

TRBJ1-1 TRBV18 - few 13 CASSPTVEREAFF TGTGCCAGCTCACCGACAGTAGAACGGGAAGCTTTCTTT
TRBJ2-7 TRBV11-2 - - 15 CASSLARVALHEQYF TGTGCCAGCAGCTTAGCGCGAGTAGCGCTCCACGAGCAGTACTTC
TRBJ2-2 TRBV4-1 - - 17 CASSQAPPTGVTGELFF TGCGCCAGCAGCCAAGCTCCCCCGACGGGTGTCACCGGGGAGCTGTTTTTT
TRBJ1-1 TRBV4-1 TRBD1 - 16 CASSLGQGEVNTEAFF TGCGCCAGCAGCCTAGGACAGGGGGAGGTGAACACTGAAGCTTTCTTT
TRBJ1-1 TRBV7-6 - few 15 CASSPSTLMNTEAFF TGTGCCAGCAGCCCATCGACACTTATGAACACTGAAGCTTTCTTT
TRBJ1-1 TRBV4-1 - - 14 CASSQDPTGPEAFF TGCGCCAGCAGCCAAGATCCCACGGGGCCTGAAGCTTTCTTT
TRBJ2-3 TRBV6-5 - - 14 CASLEVTGPDTQYF TGTGCCAGCCTAGAGGTTACAGGCCCAGATACGCAGTATTTT
TRBJ1-4 TRBV6-1 - - 14 CASSEVGVGEKLFF TGTGCCAGCAGTGAAGTGGGGGTTGGTGAAAAACTGTTTTTT
TRBJ2-1 TRBV19 - - 14 CASRSRGGYNEQFF TGTGCCAGTAGAAGCAGGGGCGGCTACAATGAGCAGTTCTTC
TRBJ2-7 TRBV10-1 - - 15 CASSESNRGLYEQYF TGCGCCAGCAGTGAGTCGAATAGGGGTCTCTACGAGCAGTACTTC
TRBJ2-5 TRBV27 - - 16 CASSSLLRVAQETQYF TGTGCCAGCAGTTCCTTACTCAGGGTAGCCCAAGAGACCCAGTACTTC
TRBJ1-1 TRBV9 TRBD1 - 15 CASSVFTGENTEAFF TGTGCCAGCAGCGTGTTTACAGGGGAGAACACTGAAGCTTTCTTT
TRBJ2-5 TRBV27 TRBD1 - 16 CASSPNNQGAGETQYF TGTGCCAGCAGTCCGAACAATCAGGGGGCTGGAGAGACCCAGTACTTC
TRBJ2-5 TRBV7-3 TRBD1 - 18 CASSLGFVGRGLRETQYF TGTGCCAGCAGCTTAGGATTCGTAGGCAGGGGGCTGAGAGAGACCCAGTACTTC
TRBJ1-1 TRBV19 - - 15 CASSIDGPSGTEAFF TGTGCCAGTAGTATCGACGGACCCTCGGGGACTGAAGCTTTCTTT
TRBJ2-2 TRBV7-2 TRBD1 - 17 CASSLPRQGVGTGELFF TGTGCCAGCAGCTTACCCCGACAGGGGGTTGGCACCGGGGAGCTGTTTTTT
TRBJ2-7 TRBV3-1/TRBV3-2 - - 15 CASTLRDSRQGEQYF TGTGCCAGCACCTTAAGGGACTCTAGGCAAGGCGAGCAGTACTTC
TRBJ1-2 TRBV9 - - 11 CASRAPTGYTF TGTGCCAGCAGGGCCCCGACCGGCTACACCTTC
TRBJ2-7 TRBV11-1 TRBD2 - 16 CASSLLSSGTYYEQYF TGTGCCAGCAGCTTATTGTCTAGCGGGACCTACTACGAGCAGTACTTC
TRBJ1-2 TRBV4-1 - - 17 CASSLVWTETTNYGYTF TGCGCCAGCAGCCTAGTATGGACAGAAACTACTAACTATGGCTACACCTTC